This is a list of T cell receptor beta chains from one sample in a study of PD-1 blockade in mismatch repair-deficient tumors. Clones were sequenced by immunoSEQ multiplex PCR, and TCRdb holds only the in-frame ones, with some missing. The table lists approximately 50,000 clones, 78% of them singletons. Source: peripheral blood, taken 4 weeks after starting pembrolizumab. All receptors come from an adult with mismatch repair-deficient cancer. Each CDR3 is given with its conserved first and last residue. Each record gives: J gene, V gene, D gene, clone size, CDR3 protein, CDR3 DNA. The D gene is left open where the match is weak. Not all rows give a size; the values are once, few, many and, for expanded clones, a class.

J: TRBJ2-3
V: TRBV6-5
D: NA
size: NA
CDR3: CASSSGTPLSTDTQYF
DNA: TGTGCCAGCAGTTCCGGGACGCCCTTGTCCACAGATACGCAGTATTTT

J: TRBJ2-2
V: TRBV5-4
D: NA
size: NA
CDR3: CASSWEGASTGELFF
DNA: TGTGCCAGCAGCTGGGAGGGGGCGAGCACCGGGGAGCTGTTTTTT

J: TRBJ2-2
V: TRBV5-6
D: TRBD2
size: NA
CDR3: CASSLLWEGTGELFF
DNA: TGTGCCAGCAGCTTGTTGTGGGAGGGCACCGGGGAGCTGTTTTTT

J: TRBJ2-1
V: TRBV5-1
D: NA
size: NA
CDR3: CASSTGPGSHEQFF
DNA: TGCGCCAGCAGCACCGGGCCAGGGAGCCATGAGCAGTTCTTC

J: TRBJ2-3
V: TRBV11-2
D: NA
size: NA
CDR3: CASRPDRGQDTQYF
DNA: TGTGCCAGCAGACCCGACAGAGGACAAGATACGCAGTATTTT

J: TRBJ1-3
V: TRBV6-1
D: NA
size: NA
CDR3: CASIREKGNTIYF
DNA: TGTGCCAGCATCAGGGAGAAAGGAAACACCATATATTTT

J: TRBJ1-1
V: TRBV5-1
D: NA
size: NA
CDR3: CASSLAGRAGLRNTEAFF
DNA: TGCGCCAGCAGCTTGGCGGGGCGGGCGGGACTCCGGAACACTGAAGCTTTCTTT

J: TRBJ2-6
V: TRBV7-6
D: NA
size: NA
CDR3: CASSLSLGRSGANVLTF
DNA: TGTGCCAGCAGCTTATCACTGGGGAGATCTGGGGCCAACGTCCTGACTTTC

J: TRBJ2-7
V: TRBV6-6
D: TRBD1
size: NA
CDR3: CASTKGANYEQYF
DNA: TGTGCCAGCACCAAGGGGGCCAACTACGAGCAGTACTTC

J: TRBJ2-7
V: TRBV7-6
D: NA
size: NA
CDR3: CASSLRDNSYEQYF
DNA: TGTGCCAGCAGCTTAAGAGACAACTCCTACGAGCAGTACTTC

J: TRBJ2-3
V: TRBV4-1
D: TRBD2
size: NA
CDR3: CASSRGLAGGTSTDTQYF
DNA: TGCGCCAGCAGCCGTGGACTAGCGGGAGGGACTAGCACAGATACGCAGTATTTT

J: TRBJ2-3
V: TRBV6-5
D: TRBD2
size: NA
CDR3: CASSSGRAGTDTQYF
DNA: TGTGCCAGCAGTAGCGGGAGGGCCGGGACAGATACGCAGTATTTT

J: TRBJ2-7
V: TRBV7-2
D: NA
size: NA
CDR3: CASSSGQGAVAYEQYF
DNA: TGTGCCAGCAGCTCGGGACAAGGGGCGGTTGCCTACGAGCAGTACTTC

J: TRBJ2-3
V: TRBV11-2
D: NA
size: NA
CDR3: CASSLEGEMDTQYF
DNA: TGTGCCAGCAGCTTAGAGGGGGAAATGGATACGCAGTATTTT

J: TRBJ1-4
V: TRBV19
D: NA
size: NA
CDR3: CASSIDIGEGNEKLFF
DNA: TGTGCCAGTAGTATAGATATTGGGGAGGGGAATGAAAAACTGTTTTTT

J: TRBJ1-4
V: TRBV19
D: NA
size: NA
CDR3: CASSIGQLSIGGLFF
DNA: TGTGCCAGTAGTATTGGGCAGCTCTCAATAGGGGGACTGTTTTTT

J: TRBJ1-2
V: TRBV6-4
D: NA
size: NA
CDR3: CASSDTPQGLGGYTF
DNA: TGTGCCAGCAGTGACACTCCACAGGGATTGGGTGGCTACACCTTC

J: TRBJ2-6
V: TRBV6-4
D: NA
size: NA
CDR3: CASSDISGSGANVLTF
DNA: TGTGCCAGCAGTGACATCTCAGGGTCTGGGGCCAACGTCCTGACTTTC

J: TRBJ2-3
V: TRBV10-2
D: TRBD1
size: NA
CDR3: CASRRTGISTDTQYF
DNA: TGCGCCAGCAGGCGGACAGGGATTAGCACAGATACGCAGTATTTT

J: TRBJ1-1
V: TRBV18
D: NA
size: NA
CDR3: CASSGARGTEAFF
DNA: TGTGCCAGCTCCGGGGCTCGGGGGACTGAAGCTTTCTTT

J: TRBJ1-1
V: TRBV7-9
D: TRBD1
size: few
CDR3: CASRGRQGNTEAFF
DNA: TGTGCCAGCAGAGGAAGACAGGGGAACACTGAAGCTTTCTTT

J: TRBJ2-5
V: TRBV7-9
D: TRBD1
size: NA
CDR3: CASSLNLGQGQETQYF
DNA: TGTGCCAGCAGCTTAAACCTGGGACAGGGCCAGGAGACCCAGTACTTC

J: TRBJ2-2
V: TRBV6-1
D: NA
size: NA
CDR3: CASSEGVWQGTGELFF
DNA: TGTGCCAGCAGTGAAGGCGTTTGGCAGGGTACCGGGGAGCTGTTTTTT

J: TRBJ2-7
V: TRBV25-1
D: NA
size: NA
CDR3: CASSELRGLGYEQYF
DNA: TGTGCCAGCAGTGAATTAAGGGGCCTCGGGTACGAGCAGTACTTC

J: TRBJ1-1
V: TRBV19
D: NA
size: few
CDR3: CASRLQGMAFF
DNA: TGTGCCAGTAGATTGCAGGGTATGGCTTTCTTT

J: TRBJ2-1
V: TRBV27
D: TRBD2
size: NA
CDR3: CASTILTSGSYNEQFF
DNA: TGTGCCAGCACCATCCTAACTAGCGGGAGCTACAATGAGCAGTTCTTC